These T cell receptor beta chains were read from a single sample in a study of T-cell reconstitution after alpha-beta-depleted transplantation in children. TCRdb used MiXCR to reprocess the PCR reads, holding one entry per CDR3 protein. The profile shows about 610,000 distinct CDR3 sequences, 8% to 11% of them singletons. Sequenced material: PBMCs from the stem cell graft donor, taken from the stem cell graft. The receptors were gathered from a human donor who donated a stem cell graft to a child with acute myeloid leukemia. Each CDR3 is given with its conserved first and last residue. A D gene is named only where the DNA matches it firmly. Only some rows state a clone size, as once, few, many or a class for expanded clones.

V gene	clone size	J gene	D gene	CDR3 DNA	CDR3 protein
TRBV2	many	TRBJ2-1	TRBD2	TGTGCCAGCAGGGAAGAGGCGACTAGCGGGAAACAGTTCTTC	CASREEATSGKQFF
TRBV29-1	NA	TRBJ2-1	NA	TGCAGCGTTGCCACGGCTGGAAATGAGCAGTTCTTC	CSVATAGNEQFF
TRBV7-2	few	TRBJ1-1	NA	TGTGCCAGCAGCTTAGGCTTGGCTATGAACACTGAAGCTTTCTTT	CASSLGLAMNTEAFF
TRBV7-3	NA	TRBJ1-1	NA	TGTGCCAGCAGCCGCACCATATCGAACACTGAAGCTTTCTTT	CASSRTISNTEAFF
TRBV2	NA	TRBJ2-3	TRBD2	TGTGCCAGCAGGGCTCCAAAAGGGACTAGCGGGACCCTCGGGGACACAGATACGCAGTATTTT	CASRAPKGTSGTLGDTDTQYF
TRBV5-1	few	TRBJ2-5	NA	TGCGCCAGCAGCACACCTACAGGGTCCCAAGAGACCCAGTACTTC	CASSTPTGSQETQYF
TRBV20-1	many	TRBJ2-7	NA	TGCAGTGCTACAGGGGAGTTGGGGTACGAGCAGTACTTC	CSATGELGYEQYF
TRBV27	few	TRBJ2-1	NA	TGTGCCAGCAGCTTAAAGCGGGACAGACTATACAATGAGCAGTTCTTC	CASSLKRDRLYNEQFF
TRBV20-1	few	TRBJ2-7	TRBD2	TGCAGTGCTAAGCTAGCGGGAGTGAGCGAGCAGTACTTC	CSAKLAGVSEQYF
TRBV30	NA	TRBJ2-7	NA	TGTGCCTGGGGGCAGGGAGACGTGGAGCAGTACTTC	CAWGQGDVEQYF
TRBV29-1	few	TRBJ2-1	TRBD2	TGCAGCGTTGAAGGTGGGACTAGCGGGATCTCCTACAATGAGCAGTTCTTC	CSVEGGTSGISYNEQFF
TRBV27	NA	TRBJ1-2	NA	TGTGCCAGCAGTTACGGCGACAGGCCCGGCTATGGCTACACCTTC	CASSYGDRPGYGYTF
TRBV20-1	few	TRBJ1-4	NA	TGCAGTGCTATCTCGGTGGGGGATGAAAAACTGTTTTTT	CSAISVGDEKLFF
TRBV6-4	NA	TRBJ2-1	TRBD2	TGTGCCACCGATGGGGGGACTAGCGGGAGGGCCGTCATATTAAATGAGCAGTTCTTC	CATDGGTSGRAVILNEQFF
TRBV5-4	NA	TRBJ1-1	TRBD1	TGTGCCAGCAGCTCAGCCGGGACAGTTGAAGCTTTCTTT	CASSSAGTVEAFF
TRBV2	many	TRBJ1-6	NA	TGTGCCAGCAGCCCCTGGAGCTCACCCCTCCACTTT	CASSPWSSPLHF
TRBV6-2/TRBV6-3	NA	TRBJ2-1	NA	TGTGCCAGCAGCCCGCCAGGGGTAGGGGAGCAGTTCTTC	CASSPPGVGEQFF
TRBV5-6	many	TRBJ2-2	TRBD2	TGTGCCAGCAGCTTTCCCAAGCGGGGCACCGGGGAGCTGTTTTTT	CASSFPKRGTGELFF
TRBV7-9	NA	TRBJ2-1	NA	TGTGCCAGCAGCCCCCGGGACCAATACAATGAGCAGTTCTTC	CASSPRDQYNEQFF
TRBV11-2	few	TRBJ1-3	NA	TGTGCCAGCAGCTCAGGAAATCTCATTTCTGGAAACACCATATATTTT	CASSSGNLISGNTIYF
TRBV28	few	TRBJ2-7	TRBD2	TGTGCCAGCAGTTCCCCAGCGGGAGACCTCTCCTACGAGCAGTACTTC	CASSSPAGDLSYEQYF
TRBV5-1	many	TRBJ2-2	TRBD2	TGCGCCAGCAGCTTGGGACTAGCGGGATCAACCGGGGAGCTGTTTTTT	CASSLGLAGSTGELFF
TRBV9	few	TRBJ1-2	NA	TGTGCCAGCAGCGACAGGGTTGACTATGGCTACACCTTC	CASSDRVDYGYTF
TRBV11-2	NA	TRBJ2-1	NA	TGTGCCAGCAGCTTAGGTAGGCCCAATGAGCAGTTCTTC	CASSLGRPNEQFF
TRBV7-9	NA	TRBJ1-1	NA	TGTGCCAGCAGCCCCCAGGGTGCCATGAACACTGAAGCTTTCTTT	CASSPQGAMNTEAFF
TRBV12-3/TRBV12-4	few	TRBJ1-5	TRBD1	TGTGCCAGCAGTTTAGCAGAGACAGGGGGCAAGCCCCAGCATTTT	CASSLAETGGKPQHF
TRBV20-1	NA	TRBJ2-1	NA	TGCAGTGCTAGAGAGAGGCGAGCCTACAATGAGCAGTTCTTC	CSARERRAYNEQFF
TRBV4-2	few	TRBJ1-1	NA	TGTGCCAGCAGCCAAGACACACAGGGTGAAGCTTTCTTT	CASSQDTQGEAFF
TRBV27	NA	TRBJ2-6	TRBD2	TGTGCCAGCAGTTTAGGTGGCGGGAGGGTCTCTGGGGCCAACGTCCTGACTTTC	CASSLGGGRVSGANVLTF
TRBV7-2	NA	TRBJ1-1	NA	TGTGCCAGCAGCTTAGGAATTATGAACACTGAAGCTTTCTTT	CASSLGIMNTEAFF
TRBV29-1	NA	TRBJ2-2	TRBD2	TGCAGCGTGGCGGGAGGAAACACCGGGGAGCTGTTTTTT	CSVAGGNTGELFF